The sequence of this T cell receptor beta chain was determined in a study of graft-versus-host responses after intestinal transplantation. CDR1 is SGHTA and CDR2 is FQGNSA in the germline V gene. CDR3 length: 15 residues. V gave up 5 bases and J gave up 3 bases; unmatched junction bases: 6. The assay was immunoSEQ multiplex PCR, and TCRdb's table has in-frame clones only and misses some. The sample gives more than 50,000 clones, about 89% of which show up once; less than 6.5% is in the top ten. This receptor was taken from a human patient who received an intestinal transplant, so some T cells may come from the graft donor. This specimen consisted of PBMCs, obtained roughly 660 days after intestinal transplant. This sequence joins TRBV7-2 and TRBJ2-2; the match to TRBD2 covers 7 bases. CDR3 DNA: TGTGCCAGCAGCCGAGGACTAGTCTACACCGGGGAGCTGTTTTTT. As protein: CASSRGLVYTGELFF. The full variable domain, completed using reference TRBV7-2 and TRBJ2-2, is GAGVSQSPSNKVTEKGKDVELRCDPISGHTALYWYRQSLGQGLEFLIYFQGNSAPDKSGLPSDRFSAERTGGSVSTLTIQRTQQEDSAVYLCASSRGLVYTGELFFGEGSRLTVL.